These T cell receptor beta chains were read from a single sample in a study of OX40 agonist ivuxolimab in advanced cancers. Profiled with immunoSEQ multiplex PCR; TCRdb holds only in-frame clones, not every one. The data contain 77,000 or so clones, about 92% of them singletons. The sequenced sample was CD4+ or CD8+ T cells sorted from blood, obtained in a trial of the OX40 agonist ivuxolimab. The receptors here all came from an adult with an advanced solid tumor such as melanoma, head and neck, liver or kidney cancer. CDR3s include the opening cysteine and the closing phenylalanine or tryptophan. A D gene is named only where the DNA matches it firmly. Clone size is given for some rows only: seen once, a few or many times, or a class if the clone is expanded.

V gene: TRBV10-1; clone size: NA; D gene: NA; J gene: TRBJ2-7; CDR3 protein: CASSESKLSLMYEQYF; CDR3 DNA: TGCGCCAGCAGTGAGTCGAAACTCAGCTTGATGTACGAGCAGTACTTC
V gene: TRBV5-1; clone size: NA; D gene: TRBD2; J gene: TRBJ2-2; CDR3 protein: CASSLAASGRTGELFF; CDR3 DNA: TGCGCCAGCAGCTTGGCGGCTAGCGGGAGGACCGGGGAGCTGTTTTTT
V gene: TRBV2; clone size: NA; D gene: TRBD2; J gene: TRBJ2-5; CDR3 protein: CASTFSTGRETQYF; CDR3 DNA: TGTGCCAGCACTTTCTCAACCGGGAGGGAGACCCAGTACTTC
V gene: TRBV4-3; clone size: once; D gene: NA; J gene: TRBJ2-1; CDR3 protein: CASSQGLGGGTYNEQFF; CDR3 DNA: TGCGCCAGCAGCCAAGGGCTCGGAGGGGGCACCTACAATGAGCAGTTCTTC
V gene: TRBV4-2; clone size: once; D gene: NA; J gene: TRBJ2-2; CDR3 protein: CASSQGGVGELFF; CDR3 DNA: TGTGCCAGCAGCCAAGGGGGGGTCGGGGAGCTGTTTTTT
V gene: TRBV7-9; clone size: NA; D gene: NA; J gene: TRBJ2-3; CDR3 protein: CASSWLARGTHTQYF; CDR3 DNA: TGTGCCAGCAGCTGGTTAGCCAGGGGCACTCATACGCAGTATTTT
V gene: TRBV9; clone size: NA; D gene: NA; J gene: TRBJ2-7; CDR3 protein: CASSPPRGRDFSYEQYF; CDR3 DNA: TGTGCCAGCAGCCCCCCTCGTGGCAGGGATTTCTCCTACGAGCAGTACTTC
V gene: TRBV5-6; clone size: NA; D gene: TRBD2; J gene: TRBJ2-7; CDR3 protein: CASSLVSGSEQYF; CDR3 DNA: TGTGCCAGCAGCTTGGTTAGCGGGAGCGAGCAGTACTTC
V gene: TRBV4-2; clone size: NA; D gene: NA; J gene: TRBJ2-2; CDR3 protein: CASSQDSDGRANTGELFF; CDR3 DNA: TGTGCCAGCAGCCAAGATTCAGACGGCAGAGCGAACACCGGGGAGCTGTTTTTT
V gene: TRBV5-1; clone size: NA; D gene: NA; J gene: TRBJ2-1; CDR3 protein: CASSWGTYNEQFF; CDR3 DNA: TGCGCCAGCAGCTGGGGTACCTACAATGAGCAGTTCTTC
V gene: TRBV5-6; clone size: NA; D gene: NA; J gene: TRBJ1-1; CDR3 protein: CASSLLLNTEAFF; CDR3 DNA: TGTGCCAGCAGCTTACTCCTGAACACTGAAGCTTTCTTT
V gene: TRBV4-3; clone size: NA; D gene: TRBD2; J gene: TRBJ2-1; CDR3 protein: CASSRQAGGFEGEQFF; CDR3 DNA: TGCGCCAGCAGCCGCCAAGCGGGAGGGTTTGAGGGTGAGCAGTTCTTC
V gene: TRBV7-9; clone size: NA; D gene: TRBD1; J gene: TRBJ2-7; CDR3 protein: CASSSPGTDPTTLYEQYF; CDR3 DNA: TGTGCCAGCAGTTCCCCCGGGACAGACCCCACAACCCTCTACGAGCAGTACTTC
V gene: TRBV10-3; clone size: NA; D gene: NA; J gene: TRBJ1-2; CDR3 protein: CAISDQGRASYGYTF; CDR3 DNA: TGTGCCATCAGTGACCAGGGGCGGGCTAGCTATGGCTACACCTTC
V gene: TRBV6-4; clone size: NA; D gene: NA; J gene: TRBJ2-2; CDR3 protein: CASSAGWYTGELFF; CDR3 DNA: TGTGCCAGCAGTGCCGGATGGTACACCGGGGAGCTGTTTTTT